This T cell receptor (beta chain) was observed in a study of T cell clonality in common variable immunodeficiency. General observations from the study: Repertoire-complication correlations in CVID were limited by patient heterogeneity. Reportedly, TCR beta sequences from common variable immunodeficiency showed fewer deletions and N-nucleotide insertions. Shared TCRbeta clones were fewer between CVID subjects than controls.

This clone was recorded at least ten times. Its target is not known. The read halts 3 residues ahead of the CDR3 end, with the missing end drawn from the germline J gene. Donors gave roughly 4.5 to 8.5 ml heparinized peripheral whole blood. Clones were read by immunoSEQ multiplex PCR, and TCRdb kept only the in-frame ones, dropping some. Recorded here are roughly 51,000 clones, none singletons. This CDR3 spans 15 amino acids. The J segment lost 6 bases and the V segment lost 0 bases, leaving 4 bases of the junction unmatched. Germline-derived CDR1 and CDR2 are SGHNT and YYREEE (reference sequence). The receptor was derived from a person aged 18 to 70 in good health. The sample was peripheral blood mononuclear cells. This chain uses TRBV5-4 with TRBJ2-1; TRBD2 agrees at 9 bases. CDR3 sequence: CASSLAGLASNEQFF. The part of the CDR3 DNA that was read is TGTGCCAGCAGCTTGGCGGGACTAGCTAGCAATGAG. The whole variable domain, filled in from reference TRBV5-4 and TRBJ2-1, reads ETGVTQSPTHLIKTRGQQVTLRCSSQSGHNTVSWYQQALGQGPQFIFQYYREEENGRGNFPPRFSGLQFPNYSSELNVNALELDDSALYLCASSLAGLASNEQFFGPGTRLTVL.